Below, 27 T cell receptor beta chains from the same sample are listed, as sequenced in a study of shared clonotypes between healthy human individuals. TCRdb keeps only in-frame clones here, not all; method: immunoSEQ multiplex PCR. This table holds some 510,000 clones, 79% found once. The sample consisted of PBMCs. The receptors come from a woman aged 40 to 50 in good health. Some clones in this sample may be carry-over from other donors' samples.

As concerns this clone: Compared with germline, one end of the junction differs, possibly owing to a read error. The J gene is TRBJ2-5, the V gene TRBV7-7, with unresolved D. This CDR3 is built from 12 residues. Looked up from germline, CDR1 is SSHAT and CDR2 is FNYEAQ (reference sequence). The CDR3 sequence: CASSAYQETQYF. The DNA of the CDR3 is TGTGCTAGCAGCGCTTACCAAGAGACCCAGTACTTC.

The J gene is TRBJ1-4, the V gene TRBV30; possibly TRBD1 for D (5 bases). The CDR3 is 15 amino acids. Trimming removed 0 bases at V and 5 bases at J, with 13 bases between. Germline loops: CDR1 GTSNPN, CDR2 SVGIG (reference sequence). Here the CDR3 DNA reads TGTGCCTGGAGTGTAGGTGGGGGGACGAATGAAAAACTGTTTTTT. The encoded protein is CAWSVGGGTNEKLFF.

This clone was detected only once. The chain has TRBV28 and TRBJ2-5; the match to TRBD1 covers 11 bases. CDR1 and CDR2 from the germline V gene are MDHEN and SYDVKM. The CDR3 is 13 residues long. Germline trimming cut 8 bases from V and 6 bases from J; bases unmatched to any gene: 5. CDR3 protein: CASSGQGAKTQYF. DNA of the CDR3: TGTGCCAGCTCAGGACAGGGGGCAAAGACCCAGTACTTC. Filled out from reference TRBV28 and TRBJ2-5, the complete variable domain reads DVKVTQSSRYLVKRTGEKVFLECVQDMDHENMFWYRQDPGLGLRLIYFSYDVKMKEKGDIPEGYSVSREKKERFSLILESASTNQTSMYLCASSGQGAKTQYFGPGTRLLVL.

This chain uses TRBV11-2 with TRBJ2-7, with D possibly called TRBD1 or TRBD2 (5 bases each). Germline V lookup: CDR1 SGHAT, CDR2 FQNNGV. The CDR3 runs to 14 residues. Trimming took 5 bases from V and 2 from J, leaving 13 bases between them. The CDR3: CASSNRDPPYEQYF. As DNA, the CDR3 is TGTGCCAGCAGCAACCGGGACCCGCCCTACGAGCAGTACTTC.

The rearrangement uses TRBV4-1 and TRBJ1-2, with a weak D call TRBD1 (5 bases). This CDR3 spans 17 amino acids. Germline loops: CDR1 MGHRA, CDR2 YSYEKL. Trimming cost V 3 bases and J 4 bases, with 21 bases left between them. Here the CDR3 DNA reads TGCGCCAGCAGCCAGTATCCTCCGGGACTAAGGCTCTATGGCTACACCTTC. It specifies CASSQYPPGLRLYGYTF.

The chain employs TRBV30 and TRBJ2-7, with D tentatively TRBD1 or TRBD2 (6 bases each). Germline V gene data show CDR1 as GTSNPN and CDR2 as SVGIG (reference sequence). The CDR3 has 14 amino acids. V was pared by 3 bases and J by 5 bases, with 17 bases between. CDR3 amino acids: CAWRVRLRGDEQYF. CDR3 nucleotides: TGTGCCTGGAGAGTGAGACTAAGGGGGGACGAGCAGTACTTC.

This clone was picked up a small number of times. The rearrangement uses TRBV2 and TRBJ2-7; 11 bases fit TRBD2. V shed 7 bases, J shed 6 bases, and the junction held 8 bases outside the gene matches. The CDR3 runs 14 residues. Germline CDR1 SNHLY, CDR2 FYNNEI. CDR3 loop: CASIRLAGMGEQYF. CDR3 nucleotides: TGTGCCAGCATTAGACTAGCGGGAATGGGCGAGCAGTACTTC.

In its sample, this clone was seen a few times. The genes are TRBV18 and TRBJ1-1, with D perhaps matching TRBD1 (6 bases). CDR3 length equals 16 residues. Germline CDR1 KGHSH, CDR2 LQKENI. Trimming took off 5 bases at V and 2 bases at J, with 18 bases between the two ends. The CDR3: CASSTTGGQGNTEAFF. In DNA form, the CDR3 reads TGTGCCAGCTCAACGACAGGAGGGCAGGGTAACACTGAAGCTTTCTTT.

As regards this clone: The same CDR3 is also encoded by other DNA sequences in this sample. Here the CDR3 DNA reads TGTGCCAGCAGCTTGGGAAGCGGGAGCTACGAGCAGTACTTC. Translating it yields CASSLGSGSYEQYF. The genes are TRBV5-4 and TRBJ2-7; TRBD2 aligns across 8 bases. CDR3 length: 14 residues. V lost 0 bases, J lost 3 bases, and 2 bases stayed unmatched. Looked up from germline, CDR1 is SGHNT and CDR2 is YYREEE (reference sequence).

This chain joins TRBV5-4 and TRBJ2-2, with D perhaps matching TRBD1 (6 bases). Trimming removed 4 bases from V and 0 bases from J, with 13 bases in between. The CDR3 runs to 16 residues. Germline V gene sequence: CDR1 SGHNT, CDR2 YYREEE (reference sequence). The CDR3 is CASSRAGVTNTGELFF. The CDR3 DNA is TGTGCCAGCAGCCGAGCAGGGGTCACGAACACCGGGGAGCTGTTTTTT.

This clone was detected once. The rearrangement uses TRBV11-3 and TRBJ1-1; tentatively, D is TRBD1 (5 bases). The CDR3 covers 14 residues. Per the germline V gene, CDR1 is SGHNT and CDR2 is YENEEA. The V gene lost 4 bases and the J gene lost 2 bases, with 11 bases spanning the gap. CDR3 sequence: CASSSRDGNTEAFF. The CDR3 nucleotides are TGTGCCAGCAGCTCCCGGGACGGCAACACTGAAGCTTTCTTT.

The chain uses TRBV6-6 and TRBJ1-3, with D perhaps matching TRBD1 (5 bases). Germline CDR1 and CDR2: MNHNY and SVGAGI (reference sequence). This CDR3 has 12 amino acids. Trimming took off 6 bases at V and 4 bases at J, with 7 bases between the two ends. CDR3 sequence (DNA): TGTGCCAGCAGCCAGGGAGGAAACACCATATATTTT. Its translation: CASSQGGNTIYF.

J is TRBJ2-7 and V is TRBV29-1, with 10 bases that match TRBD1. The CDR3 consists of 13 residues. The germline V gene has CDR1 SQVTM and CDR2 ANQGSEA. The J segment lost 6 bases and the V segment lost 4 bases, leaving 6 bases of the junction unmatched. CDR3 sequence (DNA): TGCAGCGTTGGGGGACAGGGGACTAGCGAGCAGTACTTC. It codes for CSVGGQGTSEQYF.

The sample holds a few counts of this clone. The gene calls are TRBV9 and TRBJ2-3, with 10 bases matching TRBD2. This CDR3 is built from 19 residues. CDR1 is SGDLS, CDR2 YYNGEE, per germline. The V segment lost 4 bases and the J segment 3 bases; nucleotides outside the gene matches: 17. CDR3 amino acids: CASSRRPSGRAERTDTQYF. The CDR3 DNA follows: TGTGCCAGCAGCCGGAGGCCGAGCGGGAGGGCCGAGAGGACAGATACGCAGTATTTT.

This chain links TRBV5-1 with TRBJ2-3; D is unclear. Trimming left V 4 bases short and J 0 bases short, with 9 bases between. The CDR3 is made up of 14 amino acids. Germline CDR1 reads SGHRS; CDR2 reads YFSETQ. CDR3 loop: CASSIQPSTDTQYF. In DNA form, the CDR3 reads TGCGCCAGCAGCATCCAGCCAAGCACAGATACGCAGTATTTT. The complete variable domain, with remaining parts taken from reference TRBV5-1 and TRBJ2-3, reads KAGVTQTPRYLIKTRGQQVTLSCSPISGHRSVSWYQQTPGQGLQFLFEYFSETQRNKGNFPGRFSGRQFSNSRSEMNVSTLELGDSALYLCASSIQPSTDTQYFGPGTRLTVL.

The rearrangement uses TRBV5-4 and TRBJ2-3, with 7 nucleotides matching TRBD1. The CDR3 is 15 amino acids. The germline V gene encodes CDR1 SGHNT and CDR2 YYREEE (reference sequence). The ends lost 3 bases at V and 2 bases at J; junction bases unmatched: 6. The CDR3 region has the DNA TGTGCCAGCAGCTCGCGGACAGGAGTCACAGATACGCAGTATTTT. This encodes CASSSRTGVTDTQYF.

This CDR3 reads CASRWTTGYSGNTIYF. CDR3 bases: TGTGCCAGTAGATGGACTACAGGATACTCTGGAAACACCATATATTTT. The gene calls are TRBV19 and TRBJ1-3, with a weak D call TRBD1 (5 bases). The germline V and J ends were trimmed by 6 bases and 0 bases, with 15 bases remaining between them. CDR3 size: 16 residues. Germline V lookup: CDR1 LNHDA, CDR2 SQIVND (reference sequence).

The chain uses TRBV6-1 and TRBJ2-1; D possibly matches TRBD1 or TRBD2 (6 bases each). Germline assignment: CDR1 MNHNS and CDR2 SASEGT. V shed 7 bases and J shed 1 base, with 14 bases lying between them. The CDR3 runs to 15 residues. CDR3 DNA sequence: TGTGCCAGCACCTGGAGGGGGGTGTCCTACAATGAGCAGTTCTTC. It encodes CASTWRGVSYNEQFF.

In DNA, the CDR3 is TGCGCCAGCAGTTTCGAGGGAGTGGACACCGGGGAGCTGTTTTTT. It translates to CASSFEGVDTGELFF. J is TRBJ2-2 and V is TRBV4-1, with a possible D match to TRBD2 (5 bases). CDR3 length equals 15 residues. Trimming pared 6 bases from V and 3 bases from J, leaving 14 bases between. Germline-derived CDR1 and CDR2 are MGHRA and YSYEKL.

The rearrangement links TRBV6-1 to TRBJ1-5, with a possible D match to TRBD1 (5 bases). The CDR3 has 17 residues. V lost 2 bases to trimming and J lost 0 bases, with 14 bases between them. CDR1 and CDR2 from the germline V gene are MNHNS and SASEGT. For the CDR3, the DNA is TGTGCCAGCAGTGAATTTGATAGACAGTATAGCAATCAGCCCCAGCATTTT. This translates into CASSEFDRQYSNQPQHF.

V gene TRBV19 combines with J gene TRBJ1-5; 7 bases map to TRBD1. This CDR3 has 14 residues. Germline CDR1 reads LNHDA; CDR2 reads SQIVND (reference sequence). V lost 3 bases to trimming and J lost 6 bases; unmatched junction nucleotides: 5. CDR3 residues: CASSIDYRGQPQHF. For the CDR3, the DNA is TGTGCCAGTAGTATCGACTACAGGGGTCAGCCCCAGCATTTT.

CDR3 DNA: TGCGCCAGCAGCCCGGGACTAGCGGGAGGGGGGTACAATGAGCAGTTCTTC. This translates into CASSPGLAGGGYNEQFF. The rearrangement joins TRBV5-1 to TRBJ2-1; TRBD2 matches at 16 bases. Per germline, CDR1 SGHRS and CDR2 YFSETQ. The CDR3 spans 17 residues. With V trimmed by 4 bases and J by 4 bases, 5 bases remained unmatched.

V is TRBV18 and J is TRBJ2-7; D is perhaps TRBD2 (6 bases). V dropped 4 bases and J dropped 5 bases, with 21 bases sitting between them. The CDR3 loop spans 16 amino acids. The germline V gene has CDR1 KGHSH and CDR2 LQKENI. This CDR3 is CASSQVLTTGSNEQYF. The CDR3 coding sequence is TGTGCCAGCTCACAGGTTCTGACAACCGGGAGCAACGAGCAGTACTTC.

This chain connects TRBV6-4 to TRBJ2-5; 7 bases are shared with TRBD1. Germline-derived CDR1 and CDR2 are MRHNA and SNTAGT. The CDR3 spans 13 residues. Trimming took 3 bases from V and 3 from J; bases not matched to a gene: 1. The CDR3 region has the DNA TGTGCCAGCAGTGATCAGGGGGAAGAGACCCAGTACTTC. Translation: CASSDQGEETQYF.

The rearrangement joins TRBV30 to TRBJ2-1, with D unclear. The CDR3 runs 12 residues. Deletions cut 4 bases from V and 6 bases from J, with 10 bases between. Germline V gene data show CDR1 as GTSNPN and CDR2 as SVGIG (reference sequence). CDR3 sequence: CAWTTVGNEQFF. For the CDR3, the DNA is TGTGCCTGGACTACTGTCGGCAATGAGCAGTTCTTC.

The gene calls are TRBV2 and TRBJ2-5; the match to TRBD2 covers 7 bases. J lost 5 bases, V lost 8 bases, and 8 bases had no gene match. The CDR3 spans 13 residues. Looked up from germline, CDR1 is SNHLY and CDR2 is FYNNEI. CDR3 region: CASGGGPGETQYF. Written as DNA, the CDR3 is TGTGCCAGCGGGGGAGGGCCGGGTGAGACCCAGTACTTC.

CDR3 coding DNA: TGTGCCTCGGACGAAGGGATAGGTTCACCCCTCCACTTT. Amino acid sequence: CASDEGIGSPLHF. The chain is built from TRBV30 and TRBJ1-6; D is undetermined. Germline-derived CDR1 and CDR2 are GTSNPN and SVGIG (reference sequence). The CDR3 extends over 13 amino acids. Trimming shortened V by 7 bases and J by 9 bases, and 16 bases separated the two germline ends.